These 30 T cell receptor beta chains originate from one sample sequenced in a study of shared clonotypes between healthy human individuals (dated by TCRdb to 2020 to 2021). CD8 naive samples were CD45RO-negative cells positively selected for CCR7, giving a CD45RA+CCR7+ population that excluded TemRA cells. The method behind the library was the immunoSEQ multiplex PCR assay. TCRdb obtained this table from immuneACCESS and retained in-frame rearrangements with V and J assigned. These tables miss some clones; where compared with another copy, unresolved V genes account for less than half of the shortfall, and the remainder is unexplained. Recorded for this sample are just over 2,000,000 clones; over 85% of them occurred a single time. 0.85% to 1.2% of the sample goes to the ten largest clones. Source material: naive CD8+ T cells sorted from blood. This specimen's cell subset or site label, per the study, means: CD45RA+CCR7+. Receptors were obtained from a man in his late teens or twenties in good health.

This chain uses TRBV10-3 with TRBJ2-3; no definite D call. Germline lookup yields CDR1 ENHRY and CDR2 SYGVKD. Trimming left V 2 bases short and J 6 bases short, with 12 bases between. There are 14 residues in the CDR3. The CDR3 region has the DNA TGTGCCATCAGTGAGCCTACCGATCAGGATACGCAGTATTTT. Translating gives CAISEPTDQDTQYF.

V is TRBV7-9 and J is TRBJ2-7; possible D gene TRBD1, 6 bases. The germline V gene encodes CDR1 SEHNR and CDR2 FQNEAQ (reference sequence). The V end lost 4 bases, the J end lost 2 bases, and 15 bases lay between the germline ends. CDR3 size: 15 residues. CDR3 nucleotides: TGTGCCAGCAGCTCACAGGGTGAGGTGGCCTACGAGCAGTACTTC. As protein: CASSSQGEVAYEQYF.

This sequence joins TRBV5-6 and TRBJ2-2, with D possibly TRBD2 on 5 matching bases. Germline V lookup: CDR1 SGHDT, CDR2 YYEEEE. The V end was cut by 6 bases, the J end by 6 bases, with 12 bases between. The CDR3 totals 13 residues. The CDR3 reads CASTGQEAGELFF. CDR3 DNA: TGTGCCAGCACGGGCCAGGAGGCCGGGGAGCTGTTTTTT.

The rearrangement uses TRBV7-8 and TRBJ2-2, with D unresolved. The CDR3 is 13 amino acids. V lost 1 base and J 11 bases, leaving 11 bases between the germline ends. CDR1 SGHVS and CDR2 FQNEAQ come from the germline V gene. The CDR3 region is CASSLGTHIELFF. CDR3 bases: TGTGCCAGCAGCTTAGGAACACACATAGAGCTGTTTTTT. Supplemented by reference TRBV7-8 and TRBJ2-2, the full variable domain reads GAGVSQSPRYKVAKRGQDVALRCDPISGHVSLFWYQQALGQGPEFLTYFQNEAQLDKSGLPSDRFFAERPEGSVSTLKIQRTQQEDSAVYLCASSLGTHIELFFGEGSRLTVL.

To note about this clone: The sample contains more than one DNA sequence encoding this CDR3. The gene calls are TRBV4-3 and TRBJ2-7, with D hard to call. CDR1 is LGHNA and CDR2 is YSLEER in the germline V gene. CDR3 length: 13 residues. Trimming left V 0 bases short and J 3 bases short, with 6 bases between. The CDR3 region is CASSQDINYEQYF. The CDR3 bases are TGCGCCAGCAGCCAAGATATCAACTACGAGCAGTACTTC.

J is TRBJ1-5 and V is TRBV19; TRBD1 matches at 7 bases. V shed 2 bases and J 6 bases; nucleotides not matched to a gene: 4. CDR1 and CDR2 from the germline V gene are LNHDA and SQIVND (reference sequence). The CDR3 consists of 14 residues. The CDR3 loop is CASSIQGVGQPQHF. In nucleotides, the CDR3 is TGTGCCAGTAGTATACAGGGGGTAGGTCAGCCCCAGCATTTT.

With regard to this clone: Other DNA variants within this sample encode the same CDR3. The CDR3 DNA is TGTGCCAGCAGCCTAGGGGTTTCCGGGGAGCTGTTTTTT. It yields the protein CASSLGVSGELFF. The chain recombines TRBV5-4 with TRBJ2-2, with a weak D call TRBD1 (5 bases). The CDR3 runs 13 residues. Germline-derived CDR1 and CDR2 are SGHNT and YYREEE (reference sequence). The V end was cut by 4 bases, the J end by 6 bases, with 10 bases between.

V and J are TRBV4-1 and TRBJ2-7, with 10 bases aligning to TRBD2. Per the germline V gene, CDR1 is MGHRA and CDR2 is YSYEKL. The CDR3 is 15 residues long. With V trimmed by 6 bases and J by 5 bases, 10 bases remained unmatched. The CDR3 nucleotides read TGCGCCAGCAGACCAGGACTAGCGGCTATGGACGAGCAGTACTTC. Protein: CASRPGLAAMDEQYF.

The V and J genes are TRBV30 and TRBJ1-6, with 7 bases matching TRBD1. With 1 base clipped from V and 3 bases from J, the junction kept 6 bases outside the gene matches. The CDR3 spans 16 residues. Germline CDR1 reads GTSNPN; CDR2 reads SVGIG (reference sequence). This CDR3 is CAWSGGTVIYNSPLHF. Written as DNA, the CDR3 is TGTGCCTGGAGTGGGGGGACAGTGATCTATAATTCACCCCTCCACTTT.

Details on this clone: Other DNA sequences of this sample code for an identical CDR3. This chain links TRBV9 with TRBJ2-1; D not resolved. CDR3 length: 11 amino acids. CDR1 and CDR2 (germline): SGDLS, YYNGEE. Trimming shortened V by 3 bases and J by 10 bases, and 8 bases separated the two germline ends. The CDR3, as DNA: TGTGCCAGCAGCGGAGGACGGGAGCAGTTCTTC. This gives the protein CASSGGREQFF.

In this sample, this clone turned up once. This CDR3 is also generated by other DNA sequences in the sample. The J gene is TRBJ1-3, the V gene TRBV6-5; D not certain. Per germline, CDR1 MNHEY and CDR2 SVGAGI. V was clipped by 2 bases and J by 4 bases, with 3 bases between them. The CDR3 length is 12 residues. CDR3 nucleotides: TGTGCCAGCAGTTACCTCGGAAACACCATATATTTT. Amino acid sequence: CASSYLGNTIYF.

As regards this clone: The sample holds other DNA sequences that translate to the same CDR3. The rearrangement links TRBV6-5 to TRBJ2-7; 9 bases agree with TRBD2. With 3 bases clipped from V and 4 bases from J, the junction kept 1 base outside the gene matches. CDR1 is MNHEY, CDR2 SVGAGI, per germline. There are 13 residues in the CDR3. CDR3 region: CASSYAGGYEQYF. CDR3 coding DNA: TGTGCCAGCAGTTATGCGGGAGGGTACGAGCAGTACTTC.

The rearrangement joins TRBV21-1 to TRBJ1-1; the D call in the table, TRBD1, was not verified against the DNA. TRBV21-1 is described as a pseudogene. This CDR3 spans 16 amino acids. CDR3 in DNA: TGTGCCAGCAGCCTATGGAAAACAGGTGGGAACACTGAAGCTTTCTTT. Translated: CASSLWKTGGNTEAFF.

V usage is TRBV7-2 and J usage is TRBJ2-5; D may be TRBD1 or TRBD2 (5 bases each). The CDR3 spans 14 residues. Germline CDR1 SGHTA, CDR2 FQGNSA. The V end was cut by 7 bases, the J end by 9 bases, with 21 bases between. The CDR3: CASNLFPTDGAQYF. The CDR3 DNA follows: TGTGCCAGCAACCTTTTCCCGACAGACGGGGCCCAGTACTTC.

The chain recombines TRBV27 with TRBJ2-3; D uncertain. The V gene's germline CDR1 is MNHEY and CDR2 SMNVEV (reference sequence). The CDR3 has 16 residues. V shed 2 bases and J shed 2 bases, with 14 bases lying between them. The CDR3 DNA reads as TGTGCCAGCAGTTTAATCCCGCGTCTGGCCACAGATACGCAGTATTTT. Its translation is CASSLIPRLATDTQYF.

The chain uses TRBV2 and TRBJ2-2; 10 bases align to TRBD2. Trimming cost V 3 bases and J 4 bases; bases outside gene matches: 8. Germline CDR1 reads SNHLY; CDR2 reads FYNNEI. This CDR3 is built from 17 residues. The CDR3 DNA follows: TGTGCCAGCAGTGAGCAGGGAGCTAGCGGGGGCACCGGGGAGCTGTTTTTT. Its protein is CASSEQGASGGTGELFF. Using reference TRBV2 and TRBJ2-2 for the parts outside the CDR3, the full variable domain is EPEVTQTPSHQVTQMGQEVILRCVPISNHLYFYWYRQILGQKVEFLVSFYNNEISEKSEIFDDQFSVERPDGSNFTLKIRSTKLEDSAMYFCASSEQGASGGTGELFFGEGSRLTVL.

V gene TRBV10-3 combines with J gene TRBJ2-5, with 13 bases identical to TRBD2. The CDR3 covers 19 residues. From germline, CDR1 is ENHRY and CDR2 SYGVKD. V lost 7 bases, J lost 5 bases, and 19 bases stayed unmatched. In DNA form, the CDR3 reads TGTGCCATCATAGGAGTCGAGAAGACTAGCGGGAGGCCCTCGGAGACCCAGTACTTC. Translation: CAIIGVEKTSGRPSETQYF.

This chain uses TRBV19 with TRBJ2-3; D is unclear. CDR1 and CDR2 from the germline V gene are LNHDA and SQIVND (reference sequence). The CDR3 has 12 residues. V was trimmed by 5 bases and J by 1 base, leaving 4 bases between them. The CDR3 region has the DNA TGTGCCAGTAGTCCGGGCACAGATACGCAGTATTTT. Its translation: CASSPGTDTQYF.

The J gene is TRBJ2-3, the V gene TRBV9; 8 bases map to TRBD2. Unmatched junction bases numbered 7, after V lost 3 bases and J lost 1 base. CDR1 is SGDLS, CDR2 YYNGEE, per germline. The length of the CDR3 is 16 residues. CDR3 sequence (DNA): TGTGCCAGCAGCGCGGGGGGGCTAGATGGCACAGATACGCAGTATTTT. Its protein product is CASSAGGLDGTDTQYF.

The chain links TRBV6-5 to TRBJ1-2, with D perhaps matching TRBD1 (5 bases). Between the trimmed V and J ends, which lost 6 bases and 5 bases, there was a span of 16 bases. CDR3 length: 14 residues. The germline CDR1 and CDR2 sequences are MNHEY and SVGAGI. CDR3 sequence reads: CASREQGTVYGYTF. CDR3 nucleotides: TGTGCCAGCAGAGAACAAGGGACGGTTTATGGCTACACCTTC.

The chain joins TRBV7-9 to TRBJ2-1, with D perhaps matching TRBD1 or TRBD2 (5 bases each). V was clipped by 8 bases and J by 8 bases, with 7 bases between them. The CDR3 is 10 residues long. From germline, CDR1 is SEHNR and CDR2 FQNEAQ (reference sequence). The CDR3 protein is CASWDDEQFF. Here the CDR3 DNA reads TGTGCCAGCTGGGACGATGAGCAGTTCTTC. The full variable domain, its missing parts supplied by reference TRBV7-9 and TRBJ2-1, is DTGVSQNPRHKITKRGQNVTFRCDPISEHNRLYWYRQTLGQGPEFLTYFQNEAQLEKSRLLSDRFSAERPKGSFSTLEIQRTEQGDSAMYLCASWDDEQFFGPGTRLTVL.

The chain carries TRBV9 and TRBJ2-5, with D possibly being TRBD2 (5 bases). V lost 3 bases, J lost 5 bases, and 11 bases lay in between. Germline V gene sequence: CDR1 SGDLS, CDR2 YYNGEE. The CDR3 extends over 13 amino acids. CDR3 sequence (DNA): TGTGCCAGCAGCGCTAACTGGGAGGAGACCCAGTACTTC. Residues: CASSANWEETQYF. Based on the CDR3 plus reference TRBV9 and TRBJ2-5, the full variable domain is DSGVTQTPKHLITATGQRVTLRCSPRSGDLSVYWYQQSLDQGLQFLIQYYNGEERAKGNILERFSAQQFPDLHSELNLSSLELGDSALYFCASSANWEETQYFGPGTRLLVL.

This rearrangement joins TRBV4-1 to TRBJ1-6, with D unclear. The CDR3 contains 18 residues. V was pared by 1 base and J by 4 bases, with 17 bases between. Per germline, CDR1 MGHRA and CDR2 YSYEKL. The CDR3 coding sequence is TGCGCCAGCAGCCAAGTTCCCTTGGAACTGGAATATAATTCACCCCTCCACTTT. It translates to CASSQVPLELEYNSPLHF.

The rearrangement joins TRBV28 to TRBJ2-2; no firm D call. V lost 5 bases to trimming and J lost 1 base, with 11 bases between them. The CDR3 loop spans 15 amino acids. Germline V gene lookup returns CDR1 MDHEN and CDR2 SYDVKM. The CDR3, as DNA: TGTGCCAGCAGTCCTATGCGCATGAACACCGGGGAGCTGTTTTTT. As protein: CASSPMRMNTGELFF.

The chain employs TRBV6-5 and TRBJ2-3, with D uncertain. The ends were cut back, 7 bases at V and 0 bases at J, with 8 bases in the middle. The CDR3 length is 13 residues. CDR1 is MNHEY and CDR2 is SVGAGI in the germline V gene. The DNA for the CDR3 is TGTGCCAGCAAAGGCGACAGCACAGATACGCAGTATTTT. Protein sequence: CASKGDSTDTQYF.

The rearrangement uses TRBV5-5 and TRBJ1-2; perhaps TRBD1 as D (6 bases). This CDR3 is built from 14 residues. CDR1 SGHKS and CDR2 YYEKEE come from the germline V gene (reference sequence). With 1 base removed from V and 4 bases from J, the gap between germline ends came to 11 bases. Here the CDR3 DNA reads TGTGCCAGCAGCTTGCTAGCAGGGGTCTATGGCTACACCTTC. This gives the protein CASSLLAGVYGYTF.

The genes are TRBV7-2 and TRBJ2-3; perhaps TRBD2 as D (5 bases). CDR1 is SGHTA, CDR2 FQGNSA, per germline. The CDR3 has 17 residues. V dropped 3 bases and J dropped 0 bases, with 16 bases sitting between them. The CDR3 reads CASSFSRTGTSTDTQYF. CDR3 DNA sequence: TGTGCCAGCAGCTTCTCCCGGACGGGAACTAGCACAGATACGCAGTATTTT.

Only one count was recorded for this clone. The chain combines TRBV5-1 with TRBJ1-1, with D maybe TRBD1 (5 bases). CDR1 SGHRS and CDR2 YFSETQ come from the germline V gene. This CDR3 contains 14 residues. Deletions cut 2 bases from V and 5 bases from J, with 13 bases between. For the CDR3, the DNA is TGCGCCAGCAGCTTCCGGTCCGAGGGGACTGAAGCTTTCTTT. As protein: CASSFRSEGTEAFF.

CDR3 residues: CASSPPEDYNGYTF. The CDR3 DNA follows: TGTGCCAGCTCACCACCGGAGGATTATAATGGCTACACCTTC. This sequence joins TRBV18 and TRBJ1-2; no firm D call. CDR3 length: 14 residues. The germline V gene has CDR1 KGHSH and CDR2 LQKENI. V was cut by 0 bases and J by 6 bases, with 11 bases left in between.

J is TRBJ1-6 and V is TRBV11-2; D is unclear. This CDR3 comprises 16 residues. Per the germline V gene, CDR1 is SGHAT and CDR2 is FQNNGV. The V end lost 6 bases, the J end lost 3 bases, and 15 bases lay between the germline ends. CDR3 in DNA: TGTGCCAGCAGTTTCCCTGGAACAAGCTATAATTCACCCCTCCACTTT. Protein sequence: CASSFPGTSYNSPLHF.